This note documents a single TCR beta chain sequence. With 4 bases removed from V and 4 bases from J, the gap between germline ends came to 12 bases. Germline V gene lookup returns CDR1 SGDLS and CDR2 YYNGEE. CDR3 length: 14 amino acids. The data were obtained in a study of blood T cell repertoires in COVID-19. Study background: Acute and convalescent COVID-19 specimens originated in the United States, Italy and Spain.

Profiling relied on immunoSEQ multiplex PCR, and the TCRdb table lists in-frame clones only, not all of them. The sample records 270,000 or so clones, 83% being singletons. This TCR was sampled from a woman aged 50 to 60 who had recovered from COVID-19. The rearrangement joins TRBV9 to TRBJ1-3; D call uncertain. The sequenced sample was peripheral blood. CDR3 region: CASSLRGSGNTIYF. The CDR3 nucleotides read TGTGCCAGCAGCTTACGAGGATCAGGAAACACCATATATTTT.